Presented here are 15 T cell receptor beta chains from one specimen sequenced in a study of neurological immune-mediated disorders. One entry per CDR3 protein results from TCRdb running MiXCR on the 5' RACE reads. The table lists 120,000 or so distinct CDR3 sequences, more than 2.5% of them singletons, with over 1% in the top ten. The specimen sequenced was PBMCs. These receptors were taken from a woman aged 25 to 39 with multiple sclerosis.

This clonotype has at least ten counts. The V gene is TRBV3-1, the J gene TRBJ2-1; D ambiguous. The V gene's germline CDR1 is LGHDT and CDR2 YNNKEL (reference sequence). V dropped 3 bases and J dropped 7 bases, with 7 bases sitting between them. The CDR3 runs 12 residues. The CDR3 region has the DNA TGTGCCAGCAGCCATTGGGAAAATGAGCAGTTCTTC. Protein product: CASSHWENEQFF.

This clonotype was observed at least ten times. CDR3 amino acids: CASRQGLTLGNEQFF. The CDR3 nucleotides are TGTGCCAGCAGGCAGGGACTAACATTAGGGAATGAGCAGTTCTTC. The V and J genes are TRBV5-5 and TRBJ2-1; TRBD2 matches at 7 bases. Losses at the gene ends were 5 bases for V and 7 bases for J; bases not matched to a gene: 12. The length of the CDR3 is 15 residues. The germline V gene encodes CDR1 SGHKS and CDR2 YYEKEE (reference sequence).

This clonotype was found many times. The chain recombines TRBV7-9 with TRBJ2-2; 7 nucleotides line up with TRBD1. The V segment lost 3 bases and the J segment 5 bases; nucleotides outside the gene matches: 6. The CDR3 is 15 amino acids. The germline CDR1 and CDR2 sequences are SEHNR and FQNEAQ (reference sequence). The CDR3 nucleotides are TGTGCCAGCAGCTTCAGACAGGGTTGGACCGGGGAGCTGTTTTTT. Encoded protein: CASSFRQGWTGELFF.

This clonotype was seen at least ten times. The rearrangement links TRBV29-1 to TRBJ1-5; 8 nucleotides match TRBD1. The CDR3 is made up of 13 amino acids. V was clipped by 8 bases and J by 3 bases; unmatched bases: 6. Germline values: CDR1 SQVTM, CDR2 ANQGSEA. The CDR3 loop reads CSTGQGPNQPQHF. As DNA, the CDR3 is TGCAGCACCGGACAGGGACCCAATCAGCCCCAGCATTTT.

This clonotype was seen ten or more times. The chain has TRBV6-1 and TRBJ2-3, with D possibly called TRBD1 or TRBD2 (5 bases each). CDR1 and CDR2 from the germline V gene are MNHNS and SASEGT. The V end was cut by 2 bases, the J end by 2 bases, with 14 bases between. The CDR3 is 16 residues long. The CDR3 here is CASSETGRGPTDTQYF. CDR3 coding DNA: TGTGCCAGCAGTGAAACAGGCCGGGGCCCCACAGATACGCAGTATTTT.

This clonotype was counted at least ten times. The chain combines TRBV20-1 with TRBJ2-2, with 16 bases lining up with TRBD2. V trimming: 1 base; J trimming: 0 bases; junction bases outside the gene matches: 11. This CDR3 comprises 21 residues. Looked up from germline, CDR1 is DFQATT and CDR2 is SNEGSKA (reference sequence). CDR3 amino acids: CSARGIEPGLAGGPNTGELFF. In nucleotides, the CDR3 is TGCAGTGCTAGAGGCATCGAGCCGGGACTAGCGGGGGGGCCGAACACCGGGGAGCTGTTTTTT.

In this sample, this clonotype turned up many times. The chain recombines TRBV5-1 with TRBJ1-6; 11 nucleotides align to TRBD1. Trimming cost V 0 bases and J 8 bases; bases outside gene matches: 1. CDR1 is SGHRS, CDR2 YFSETQ, per germline. The CDR3 spans 15 residues. The CDR3 nucleotides are TGCGCCAGCAGCTTGGGGGACAGGGGGTATTCACCCCTCCACTTT. Encoded protein: CASSLGDRGYSPLHF.

This clonotype was seen many times. This sequence joins TRBV27 and TRBJ2-3; perhaps TRBD1 as D (6 bases). The CDR3 extends over 20 amino acids. Germline CDR1 reads MNHEY; CDR2 reads SMNVEV (reference sequence). With 1 base removed from V and 3 bases from J, the gap between germline ends came to 26 bases. The CDR3 loop reads CASSLYQVRGDPEATDTQYF. DNA of the CDR3: TGTGCCAGCAGTTTATATCAAGTCAGGGGCGATCCCGAGGCAACAGATACGCAGTATTTT.

This clonotype was detected ten times or more. The gene calls are TRBV29-1 and TRBJ2-1; 9 nucleotides agree with TRBD2. Germline V gives CDR1 SQVTM, CDR2 ANQGSEA. The CDR3 is 18 residues long. The CDR3 coding sequence is TGCAGTGCTCCTCCGGCCTGGGCTAGCGGGAATGAGTACAATGAGCAGTTCTTC. This sequence encodes CSAPPAWASGNEYNEQFF.

This clonotype was detected many times. The J gene is TRBJ1-1, the V gene TRBV20-1, with no clear D. Per the germline V gene, CDR1 is DFQATT and CDR2 is SNEGSKA (reference sequence). V lost 0 bases to trimming and J lost 5 bases, with 10 bases between them. There are 13 residues in the CDR3. Written as DNA, the CDR3 is TGCAGTGCTAGAGATTTTGGGGAAACTGAAGCTTTCTTT. Translation gives CSARDFGETEAFF.

This clonotype was found many times. The chain uses TRBV6-5 and TRBJ1-1, with a tentative D call TRBD1 (5 bases). V dropped 2 bases and J dropped 0 bases, with 16 bases sitting between them. This CDR3 has 17 amino acids. CDR1 and CDR2 (germline): MNHEY, SVGAGI. In DNA form, the CDR3 reads TGTGCCAGCAGTTACAGTGGCAGGGAGGTCATGAACACTGAAGCTTTCTTT. It codes for CASSYSGREVMNTEAFF.

This clonotype was recorded at least ten times. V usage is TRBV20-1 and J usage is TRBJ1-5; weak D call: TRBD1 (6 bases). V lost 6 bases and J lost 4, with 16 bases in between. Germline V gene lookup returns CDR1 DFQATT and CDR2 SNEGSKA (reference sequence). This CDR3 spans 14 amino acids. This chain's CDR3 is CSAREGGQNQPQHF. CDR3 DNA: TGCAGTGCCCGGGAGGGGGGGCAGAATCAGCCCCAGCATTTT.

The sample holds many counts of this clonotype. The V gene is TRBV20-1, the J gene TRBJ2-2, with 9 bases that match TRBD1. CDR1 and CDR2 (germline): DFQATT, SNEGSKA (reference sequence). V dropped 5 bases and J dropped 4; count of bases not matched to a gene: 8. CDR3 length: 15 amino acids. The CDR3 here is CSARIPTGGTGELFF. CDR3 sequence (DNA): TGCAGTGCTCGAATACCGACAGGGGGCACCGGGGAGCTGTTTTTT.

Many counts were recorded for this clonotype. The chain combines TRBV3-1 with TRBJ2-7; 7 bases match TRBD1. The CDR3 length is 15 residues. V gave up 4 bases and J gave up 2 bases; unmatched junction bases: 8. The germline gives CDR1 LGHDT, CDR2 YNNKEL (reference sequence). CDR3 sequence (DNA): TGTGCCAGCAGCCTGGATGGACAGGCGACCTACGAGCAGTACTTC. This translates into CASSLDGQATYEQYF.

The table lists this clonotype with many counts. The gene calls are TRBV11-2 and TRBJ2-2; no definite D call. V was pared by 1 base and J by 1 base, with 7 bases between. This CDR3 is 15 amino acids long. Germline loops: CDR1 SGHAT, CDR2 FQNNGV. The CDR3 DNA reads as TGTGCCAGCAGCTTAGGGCCTGGGAACACCGGGGAGCTGTTTTTT. Its translation: CASSLGPGNTGELFF.